The clone carrying this TCR beta chain is a singleton in its sample. Germline assignment: CDR1 SGHDN and CDR2 FVKESK. V lost 3 bases and J lost 6; bases outside the gene matches: 4. CDR3 length: 14 residues. The method was immunoSEQ multiplex PCR; TCRdb's version includes in-frame clones alone and lacks a portion of them. The repertoire holds tens of thousands of clones, with just over 85% as singletons. This record comes from a study of OX40 agonist ivuxolimab in advanced cancers. About the study: Ivuxolimab, an antibody that agonizes OX40 (CD134), was administered to the patients.

The chain is built from TRBV14 and TRBJ1-2; 10 bases fit TRBD1. This TCR derives from an adult with an advanced solid tumor such as melanoma, head and neck, liver or kidney cancer. Sequenced material: CD4+ or CD8+ T cells sorted from blood, taken in a trial of the OX40 agonist ivuxolimab. The CDR3 DNA sequence: TGTGCCAGCAGCCACCCCGGGACAGGGGATGGCTACACCTTC. Translated, it gives CASSHPGTGDGYTF.